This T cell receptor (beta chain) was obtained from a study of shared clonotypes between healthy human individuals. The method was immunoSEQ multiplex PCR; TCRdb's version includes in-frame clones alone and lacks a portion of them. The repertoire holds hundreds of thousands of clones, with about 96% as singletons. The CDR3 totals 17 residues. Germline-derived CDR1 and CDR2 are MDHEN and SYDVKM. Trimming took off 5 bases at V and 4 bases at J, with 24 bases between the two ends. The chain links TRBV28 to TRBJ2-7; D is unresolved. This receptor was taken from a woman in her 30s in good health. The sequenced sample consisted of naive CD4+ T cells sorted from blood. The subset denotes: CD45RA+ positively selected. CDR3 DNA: TGTGCCAGCAGTCCTTATGGACCGAGGACGGGCCGATACGAGCAGTACTTC. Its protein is CASSPYGPRTGRYEQYF.